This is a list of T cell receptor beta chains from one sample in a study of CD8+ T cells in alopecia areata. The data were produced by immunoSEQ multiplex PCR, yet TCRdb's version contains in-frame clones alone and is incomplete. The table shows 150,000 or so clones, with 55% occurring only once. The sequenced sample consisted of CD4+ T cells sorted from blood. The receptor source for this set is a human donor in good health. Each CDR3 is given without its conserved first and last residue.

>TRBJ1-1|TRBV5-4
ASSFPHPGGTEAF
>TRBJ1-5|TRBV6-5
ASGARRNQPQH
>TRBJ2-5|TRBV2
ASSYLAGGQETQY
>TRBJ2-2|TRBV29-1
SVRWTGKNTGELF
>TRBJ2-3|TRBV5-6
ASSLGAGGGDTQY
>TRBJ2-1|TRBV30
AWSVGRLNEQF
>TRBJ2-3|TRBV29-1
SVDDSGRAGDTQY
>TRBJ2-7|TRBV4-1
ASSQADYYEQY
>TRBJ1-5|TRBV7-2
ASSLRGNQPQH
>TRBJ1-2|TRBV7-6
ASSFSNNYGYT
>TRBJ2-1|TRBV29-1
SVDNDEQF
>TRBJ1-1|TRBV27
ASSTRLVDTEAF
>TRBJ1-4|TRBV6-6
ASRRAGQTNEKLF
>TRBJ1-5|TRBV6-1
ASSEVGWGRGTNQPQH
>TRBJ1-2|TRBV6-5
ASAGGANYGYT
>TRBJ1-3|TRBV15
ATSRALGRSSGNTIY
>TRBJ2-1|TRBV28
ASSVSGWANEQF
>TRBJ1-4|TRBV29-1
SVEGIQGEANEKLF
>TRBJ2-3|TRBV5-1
ASSLATGDTQY
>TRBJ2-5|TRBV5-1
ASSQGQVATQY
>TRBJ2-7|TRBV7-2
ASSLGGLASGEQY
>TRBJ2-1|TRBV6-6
ASSVTSDRANEQF
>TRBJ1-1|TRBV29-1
SGGQTMNTEAF
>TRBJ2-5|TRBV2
ASSSRGGSGRAGRETQY
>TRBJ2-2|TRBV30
ACPRGFNGELF
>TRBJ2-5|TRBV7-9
ASSSDYWREQTQY
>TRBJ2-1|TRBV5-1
ASSLGFHEQF
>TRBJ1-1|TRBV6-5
ASSYANTEAF
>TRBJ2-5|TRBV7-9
ASTPRALGETQY
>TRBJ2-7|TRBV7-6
ASSPPGRNYEQY
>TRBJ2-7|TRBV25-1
ASSESAGSYEQY
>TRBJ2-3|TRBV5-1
ASSSLTSGQGDTQY
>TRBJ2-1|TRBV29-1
SAWGTSGYNEQF
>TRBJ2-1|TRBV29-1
SGSPPGGYNEQF
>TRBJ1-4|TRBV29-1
SVEAGGKLF
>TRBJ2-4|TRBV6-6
AVQGGNIQY
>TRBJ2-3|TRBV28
ASGTSGRDTQY
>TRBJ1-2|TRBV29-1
SVDGAEVVYYGYT
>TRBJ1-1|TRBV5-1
ASSSRVTGGNTEAF
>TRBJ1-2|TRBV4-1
ASSQDRGNYGYT
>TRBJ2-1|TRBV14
ASSRTGTSGSGGYNEQF
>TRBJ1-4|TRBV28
ASSPPGRGLGEKLF
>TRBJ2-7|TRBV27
ASGRTGIYEQY
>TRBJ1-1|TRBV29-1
SVGQGYTEAF
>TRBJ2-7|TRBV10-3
AIGNRGSEQY
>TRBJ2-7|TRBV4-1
ASSRIPDRGYEQY
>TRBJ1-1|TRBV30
ALTGDLMNTEAF
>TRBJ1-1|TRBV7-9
ASSVQGSGTEAF
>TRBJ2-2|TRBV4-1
ASSQEGQSRGELF
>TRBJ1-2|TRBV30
AGSGDRGGYT
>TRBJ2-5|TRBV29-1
SVEVRWRQETQY
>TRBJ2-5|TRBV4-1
ASSQRPPSVQETQY
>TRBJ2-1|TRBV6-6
ASRLQGKDNEQF
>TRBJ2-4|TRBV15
ATSSDRDTRVKSY